This T cell receptor (beta chain) appears in the sequencing data of a study of blood T cell repertoires in COVID-19. About the study: Acute and convalescent COVID-19 samples came from the United States, Italy and Spain. Sample material is recorded as cDNA or gDNA derived from T cells, B-cell-depleted T cells, or PBMCs.

Trimming cost V 4 bases and J 2 bases; bases outside gene matches: 6. Germline V gene data show CDR1 as MNHEY and CDR2 as SVGAGI. The CDR3 totals 15 residues. Patients in Seattle were enrolled during active infection, then followed longitudinally. Source study methods: Estimation of nucleated cell counts relied on the amplification of reference gene primers. TCRdb's table, derived via immunoSEQ multiplex PCR, lists solely in-frame clones and lacks some. V, J and clone size were drawn from that table, and D and trimming were deduced from the DNA. Altogether over 200,000 clones are present, roughly 80% being singletons, with the ten largest covering about 7.8%.

The sample consisted of peripheral blood. The receptor comes from a woman aged 80 or over with COVID-19, enrolled during active disease. The chain recombines TRBV6-5 with TRBJ2-7; TRBD1 aligns across 9 bases. The CDR3 DNA reads TGTGCCAGCAGTTCCCCGGGACAGGGAGCCTACGAGCAGTACTTC. Translation gives CASSSPGQGAYEQYF.